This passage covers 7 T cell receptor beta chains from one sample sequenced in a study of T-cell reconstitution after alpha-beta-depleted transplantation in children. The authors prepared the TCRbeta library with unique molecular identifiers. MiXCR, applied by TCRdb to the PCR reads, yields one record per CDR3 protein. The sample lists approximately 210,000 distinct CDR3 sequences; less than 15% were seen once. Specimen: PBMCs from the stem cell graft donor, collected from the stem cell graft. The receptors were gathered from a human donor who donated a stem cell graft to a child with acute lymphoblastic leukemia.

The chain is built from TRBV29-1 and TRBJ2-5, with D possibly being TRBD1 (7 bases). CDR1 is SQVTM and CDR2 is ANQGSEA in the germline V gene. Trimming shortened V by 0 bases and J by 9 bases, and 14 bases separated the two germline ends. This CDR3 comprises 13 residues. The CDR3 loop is CSVEDHDREAQYF. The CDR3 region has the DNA TGCAGCGTTGAAGACCATGACAGGGAGGCCCAGTACTTC.

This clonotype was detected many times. In nucleotides, the CDR3 is TGCGCCAGCAGCGTAACTAGCGGGAGGGCCCATGAGCAGTTCTTC. This sequence encodes CASSVTSGRAHEQFF. The rearrangement uses TRBV5-1 and TRBJ2-1; TRBD2 matches at 13 bases. Trimming took 4 bases from V and 8 from J; bases not matched to a gene: 6. Germline-derived CDR1 and CDR2 are SGHRS and YFSETQ. The CDR3 is made up of 15 amino acids. Complete variable domain (other parts from reference TRBV5-1 and TRBJ2-1): KAGVTQTPRYLIKTRGQQVTLSCSPISGHRSVSWYQQTPGQGLQFLFEYFSETQRNKGNFPGRFSGRQFSNSRSEMNVSTLELGDSALYLCASSVTSGRAHEQFFGPGTRLTVL.

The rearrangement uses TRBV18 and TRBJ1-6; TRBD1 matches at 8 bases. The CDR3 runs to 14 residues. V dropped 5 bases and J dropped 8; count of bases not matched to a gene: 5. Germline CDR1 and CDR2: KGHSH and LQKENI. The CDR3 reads CASSTGTGDSPLHF. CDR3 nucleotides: TGTGCCAGCTCAACGGGGACAGGCGATTCACCCCTCCACTTT.

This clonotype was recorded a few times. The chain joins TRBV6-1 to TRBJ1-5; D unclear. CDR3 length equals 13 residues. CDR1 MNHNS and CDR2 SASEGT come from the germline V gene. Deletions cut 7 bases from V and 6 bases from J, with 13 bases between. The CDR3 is CASTRQIGQPQHF. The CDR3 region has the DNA TGTGCCAGCACCCGACAAATAGGTCAGCCCCAGCATTTT.

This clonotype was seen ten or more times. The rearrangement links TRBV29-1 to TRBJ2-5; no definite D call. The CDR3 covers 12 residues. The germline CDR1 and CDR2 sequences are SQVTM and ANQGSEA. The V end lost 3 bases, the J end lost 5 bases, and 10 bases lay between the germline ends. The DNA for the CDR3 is TGCAGCGTTGATAGGTCGCGGGAGACCCAGTACTTC. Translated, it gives CSVDRSRETQYF.

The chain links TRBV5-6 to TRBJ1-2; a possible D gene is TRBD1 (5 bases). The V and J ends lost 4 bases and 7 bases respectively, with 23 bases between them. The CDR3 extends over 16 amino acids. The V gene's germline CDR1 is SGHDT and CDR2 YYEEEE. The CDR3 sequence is CASSMEGTADQSGYTF. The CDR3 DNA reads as TGTGCCAGCAGCATGGAAGGGACCGCAGACCAGAGTGGCTACACCTTC. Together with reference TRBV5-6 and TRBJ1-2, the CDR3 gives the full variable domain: DAGVTQSPTHLIKTRGQQVTLRCSPKSGHDTVSWYQQALGQGPQFIFQYYEEEERQRGNFPDRFSGHQFPNYSSELNVNALLLGDSALYLCASSMEGTADQSGYTFGSGTRLTVV.

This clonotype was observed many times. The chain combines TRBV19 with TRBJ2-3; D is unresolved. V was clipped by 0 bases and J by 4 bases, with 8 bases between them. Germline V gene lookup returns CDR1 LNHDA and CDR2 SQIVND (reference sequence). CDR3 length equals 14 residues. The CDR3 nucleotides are TGTGCCAGTAGTATAGATCGGATTTCAGATACGCAGTATTTT. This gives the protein CASSIDRISDTQYF.